This TCR beta chain was documented in a study of identical twins. CDR3 length equals 14 residues. CDR1 is KGHSH and CDR2 is LQKENI in the germline V gene. Trimming removed 4 bases at V and 0 bases at J, with 9 bases between. Overall study findings and caveats: Zero-insertion analyses were open to partial confounding by invariant MAIT and iNKT cells.

TCRdb used MiXCR to reprocess the 5' RACE reads, holding one entry per CDR3 protein. The repertoire consists of approximately 1.8 million distinct CDR3 sequences, with about 32% occurring once and the leading ten covering about 0.27%. Turning to this clonotype: Its specificity is unknown.

The gene calls are TRBV18 and TRBJ1-2; D is possibly TRBD1 (5 bases). Sequencing was done on a sample of cord blood. The TCR comes from a newborn girl in good health. Here the CDR3 DNA reads TGTGCCAGCTCACAGGACACCCCTAACTATGGCTACACCTTC. Translating gives CASSQDTPNYGYTF. The full variable domain, rest sourced from reference TRBV18 and TRBJ1-2, is NAGVMQNPRHLVRRRGQEARLRCSPMKGHSHVYWYRQLPEEGLKFMVYLQKENIIDESGMPKERFSAEFPKEGPSILRIQQVVRGDSAAYFCASSQDTPNYGYTFGSGTRLTVV.